Listed below are T cell receptor beta chains from one sample, sequenced in a study of T cells in Graves' hyperthyroidism and ophthalmopathy. TCRdb passed the multiplex PCR reads through MiXCR, listing each CDR3 protein once. The repertoire includes 660,000 or so distinct CDR3 sequences, just under 45% of them detected once, and 6.5% to 9% sits in the top ten. Specimen: peripheral blood or thyroid tissue (not recorded which). These receptors were collected from an adult man with Graves' disease, either hyperthyroidism or ophthalmopathy (not recorded which). CDR3s leave out the opening cysteine and the closing phenylalanine or tryptophan. Each record gives: V gene, J gene, CDR3 protein.

v_gene: TRBV10-3; j_gene: TRBJ1-1; CDR3aa: AISGQGDTEAF
v_gene: TRBV25-1; j_gene: TRBJ1-4; CDR3aa: ASSARSGTGDEKLF
v_gene: TRBV11-2; j_gene: TRBJ1-5; CDR3aa: ASSLGMGRGQPQH
v_gene: TRBV2; j_gene: TRBJ1-5; CDR3aa: ASIGQGDQPQH
v_gene: TRBV5-1; j_gene: TRBJ2-5; CDR3aa: ASKDGIQETQY
v_gene: TRBV16; j_gene: TRBJ2-7; CDR3aa: ASSPFGQRRTKYEQY
v_gene: TRBV6-1; j_gene: TRBJ2-7; CDR3aa: ASSLDRASSCEQY
v_gene: TRBV7-8; j_gene: TRBJ2-5; CDR3aa: ASSLSERDQETQY
v_gene: TRBV10-3; j_gene: TRBJ2-7; CDR3aa: AISESLLAGGNEQY
v_gene: TRBV20-1; j_gene: TRBJ2-5; CDR3aa: SASSLSGGPETQY
v_gene: TRBV7-6; j_gene: TRBJ2-7; CDR3aa: ASSLEEGDEQY
v_gene: TRBV7-9; j_gene: TRBJ1-3; CDR3aa: AWGDRPGNTIY
v_gene: TRBV12-3/TRBV12-4; j_gene: TRBJ1-3; CDR3aa: ASSGPTGNTIY
v_gene: TRBV20-1; j_gene: TRBJ2-7; CDR3aa: SASGKLGPYEQY
v_gene: TRBV7-8; j_gene: TRBJ2-7; CDR3aa: ASSLGWDGGYEQY
v_gene: TRBV29-1; j_gene: TRBJ2-5; CDR3aa: SVEDDRGKTQY
v_gene: TRBV12-3/TRBV12-4; j_gene: TRBJ1-1; CDR3aa: ASTPRGQIMNTEAF
v_gene: TRBV4-1; j_gene: TRBJ2-5; CDR3aa: ASSQENPSGLAPQETQY
v_gene: TRBV15; j_gene: TRBJ1-1; CDR3aa: ATSRGWGRENTEAF
v_gene: TRBV2; j_gene: TRBJ1-4; CDR3aa: ASSWSNEKLF
v_gene: TRBV20-1; j_gene: TRBJ1-6; CDR3aa: SARGQGKNSPLH
v_gene: TRBV29-1; j_gene: TRBJ1-1; CDR3aa: SVEGQGSAEAF
v_gene: TRBV29-1; j_gene: TRBJ2-7; CDR3aa: SGGTGPYEQY
v_gene: TRBV19; j_gene: TRBJ1-5; CDR3aa: AWGGDRGQPQH
v_gene: TRBV5-1; j_gene: TRBJ1-1; CDR3aa: ASSLAGRPEAEAF
v_gene: TRBV15; j_gene: TRBJ2-5; CDR3aa: ATSRDGQKETQY
v_gene: TRBV10-3; j_gene: TRBJ1-5; CDR3aa: AISEQGLSNQPQH
v_gene: TRBV5-5; j_gene: TRBJ1-2; CDR3aa: ASSLAAGSYGYT
v_gene: TRBV5-1; j_gene: TRBJ1-3; CDR3aa: ASSLAGYAGNTIY
v_gene: TRBV10-3; j_gene: TRBJ1-2; CDR3aa: ATPGQGADGYT
v_gene: TRBV6-5; j_gene: TRBJ1-2; CDR3aa: ASIGQNYGYT
v_gene: TRBV29-1; j_gene: TRBJ1-1; CDR3aa: SVGGGREAF
v_gene: TRBV9; j_gene: TRBJ2-2; CDR3aa: ASSARETAKDTGELF
v_gene: TRBV7-2; j_gene: TRBJ1-4; CDR3aa: ASSTGGVTNEKLF
v_gene: TRBV7-9; j_gene: TRBJ2-3; CDR3aa: ASSLGQPTDTQY
v_gene: TRBV5-1; j_gene: TRBJ1-1; CDR3aa: ASSTTQGNTEAF
v_gene: TRBV12-3/TRBV12-4; j_gene: TRBJ1-6; CDR3aa: ASRQGQTALH
v_gene: TRBV7-2; j_gene: TRBJ1-4; CDR3aa: ASSTPAAKNEKLF
v_gene: TRBV7-9; j_gene: TRBJ1-2; CDR3aa: ASSLVSQNYGYT
v_gene: TRBV10-3; j_gene: TRBJ2-5; CDR3aa: ATRTGTQPQY
v_gene: TRBV7-8; j_gene: TRBJ1-5; CDR3aa: ASSFGFLISNQPQH
v_gene: TRBV29-1; j_gene: TRBJ1-5; CDR3aa: SSPRQGDQPQH
v_gene: TRBV5-1; j_gene: TRBJ2-5; CDR3aa: ASRLSGWETQY
v_gene: TRBV20-1; j_gene: TRBJ1-1; CDR3aa: SASVQGLRNTEAF
v_gene: TRBV19; j_gene: TRBJ1-5; CDR3aa: ASSPNSGNQPQH
v_gene: TRBV5-1; j_gene: TRBJ1-1; CDR3aa: ASSYYERVAEEAF
v_gene: TRBV29-1; j_gene: TRBJ2-7; CDR3aa: SVEGAEGLAGGSYEQY
v_gene: TRBV29-1; j_gene: TRBJ1-2; CDR3aa: SARAAWDTNYGYT
v_gene: TRBV20-1; j_gene: TRBJ2-7; CDR3aa: SASSGLPEQY
v_gene: TRBV29-1; j_gene: TRBJ2-7; CDR3aa: SGGQTSYEQY
v_gene: TRBV12-5; j_gene: TRBJ2-5; CDR3aa: ASGLQGLWETQY
v_gene: TRBV6-5; j_gene: TRBJ1-2; CDR3aa: ASRGPGGAYGYT
v_gene: TRBV25-1; j_gene: TRBJ1-2; CDR3aa: ARDREERGYT
v_gene: TRBV27; j_gene: TRBJ1-5; CDR3aa: ASSLFVGGNQPQH
v_gene: TRBV7-2; j_gene: TRBJ2-7; CDR3aa: ACSQAGTPAYEQY
v_gene: TRBV2; j_gene: TRBJ2-7; CDR3aa: ATRPGHYEQY
v_gene: TRBV5-1; j_gene: TRBJ2-7; CDR3aa: ASTTSGGTYEQY
v_gene: TRBV7-9; j_gene: TRBJ1-1; CDR3aa: ASSFDRLNTEAF